This is a list of T cell receptor beta chains from one sample in a study of blood T cell repertoires in COVID-19. Repertoires were generated with immunoSEQ multiplex PCR, while TCRdb's copy carries only in-frame clones and drops some. The table includes about 250,000 clones, around 83% detected once. Sample: peripheral blood. The receptors shown here come from an elderly man with acute or convalescent COVID-19. Both conserved end residues are trimmed from each CDR3.

v_call	j_call	cdr3_aa
TRBV10-3	TRBJ2-1	AISDRGGGNEQF
TRBV18	TRBJ2-7	ASSPVTGGLGEQY
TRBV10-3	TRBJ2-2	AISESASGSGELF
TRBV24-1	TRBJ2-1	ATSDFGGFDNEQF
TRBV5-1	TRBJ2-5	ASSPGVEETQY
TRBV27	TRBJ2-7	ASSSAGGPQISLSSYEQY
TRBV14	TRBJ2-7	ASSHPGLGLYEQY
TRBV18	TRBJ2-7	ASSLKNRGIYEQY
TRBV5-1	TRBJ2-7	ASSPYRDRGPHEQY
TRBV18	TRBJ1-1	ASSPFPLQGGNTEAF
TRBV10-3	TRBJ1-6	AISESNSGNSPLH
TRBV19	TRBJ2-3	ASSIAGDRITFVDTQY
TRBV6-1	TRBJ1-6	ASSEDRFYNSPLH
TRBV12-3/TRBV12-4	TRBJ1-5	ASSIQGNQPQH
TRBV18	TRBJ2-2	ASSPPGLATNTGELF
TRBV30	TRBJ2-7	AWSATAGTRYEQY
TRBV7-8	TRBJ1-6	ASSLGRGSPLH
TRBV6-5	TRBJ2-3	ASSVTGSDTQY
TRBV5-4	TRBJ1-2	ASSPSTGPYGYT
TRBV28	TRBJ1-2	ASSFSGERGYT
TRBV5-1	TRBJ2-1	ASSLLGGNEQF
TRBV29-1	TRBJ2-2	SGTGTAFGELF
TRBV28	TRBJ1-4	ASSANRRKLF
TRBV29-1	TRBJ2-7	SVEGAVSSQQY
TRBV5-1	TRBJ2-6	ASGGAIPGANVLT
TRBV3-1/TRBV3-2	TRBJ1-3	ASSTRRQGGNTIY
TRBV4-2	TRBJ2-1	ASSQDAGRSLNYYNEQF